The T cell receptor (beta chain) under discussion was sequenced for a study of blood T cell repertoires in COVID-19. About the study: The samples span acute and convalescent COVID-19 from the United States, Italy and Spain. The cDNA or gDNA used as material had been derived from T cells, B-cell-depleted T cells, or PBMCs.

Original analysis: Estimates of nucleated cell counts were drawn from the amplification of reference gene primers. Only in-frame clones appear in the TCRdb table, and some are missing; sequencing was by immunoSEQ multiplex PCR. V and J calls and clone size follow that table, whereas D and trimming were derived from the DNA. The sample records around 140,000 clones, about 76% being singletons. The CDR3 has 13 amino acids. In germline, CDR1 is MGHRA, CDR2 YSYEKL. Trimming left V 2 bases short and J 6 bases short, with 9 bases between. The material sequenced was peripheral blood. The clonotype was recovered from a woman in her sixties or seventies with active or convalescent COVID-19. This sequence joins TRBV4-1 and TRBJ2-3; D call uncertain. The CDR3 reads CASSQLKPDTQYF. CDR3 sequence (DNA): TGCGCCAGCAGCCAATTGAAGCCCGATACGCAGTATTTT.